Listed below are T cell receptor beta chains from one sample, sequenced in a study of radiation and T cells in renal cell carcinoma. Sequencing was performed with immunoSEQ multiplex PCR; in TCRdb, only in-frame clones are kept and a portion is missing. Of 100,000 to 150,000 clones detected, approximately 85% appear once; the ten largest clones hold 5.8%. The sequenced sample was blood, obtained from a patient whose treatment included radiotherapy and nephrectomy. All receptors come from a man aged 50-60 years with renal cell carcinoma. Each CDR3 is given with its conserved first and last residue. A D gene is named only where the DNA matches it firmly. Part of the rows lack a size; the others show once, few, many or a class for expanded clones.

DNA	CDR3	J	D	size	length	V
TGTGCCAGTAGCCCGACAGGGATCTCCTACAATGAGCAGTTCTTC	CASSPTGISYNEQFF	TRBJ2-1	TRBD1	NA	15	TRBV19
TGTGCCAGTAGACAGGGGATGCGCGACGGGGAGCTGTTTTTT	CASRQGMRDGELFF	TRBJ2-2	TRBD1	few	14	TRBV19
TGTGCCATCAGTGAACCGGCGATCACGATTGAAGCTTTCTTT	CAISEPAITIEAFF	TRBJ1-1	NA	NA	14	TRBV10-3
TGCGCCAGCAGCTGGGACCTAGCGGAATCCACAGATACGCAGTATTTT	CASSWDLAESTDTQYF	TRBJ2-3	TRBD2	NA	16	TRBV5-1
TGTGCCAGCAACTGGCGGTTGGGCTTAACTGGAAACACCATATATTTT	CASNWRLGLTGNTIYF	TRBJ1-3	NA	many	16	TRBV5-5
TGTGCCTCGAAGGCCAGGAGGTTGTACCAAGAGACCCAGTACTTC	CASKARRLYQETQYF	TRBJ2-5	NA	NA	15	TRBV30
TGTGCCAGCAGCGCAGCCAGGGGCCCGAACACCGGGGAGCTGTTTTTT	CASSAARGPNTGELFF	TRBJ2-2	NA	NA	16	TRBV9
TGTGCCAGCAGTTACGACAGCCGGTGGGTGCCCCAGCATTTT	CASSYDSRWVPQHF	TRBJ1-5	NA	NA	14	TRBV6-5
TGTGCCAGCTCGGCACTCCTCCCCTACAATGAGCAGTTCTTC	CASSALLPYNEQFF	TRBJ2-1	NA	few	14	TRBV7-9
TGTGCCAGCGCGTTGAGCTCCTACAATGAGCAGTTCTTC	CASALSSYNEQFF	TRBJ2-1	NA	NA	13	TRBV9
TGTGCCAGCTCACCTATCTACATTACGGGACACTCCTACAATGAGCAGTTCTTC	CASSPIYITGHSYNEQFF	TRBJ2-1	NA	NA	18	TRBV18
TGTGCCAGAAGGACGGGAGGGACTAACTATGGCTACACCTTC	CARRTGGTNYGYTF	TRBJ1-2	NA	few	14	TRBV19